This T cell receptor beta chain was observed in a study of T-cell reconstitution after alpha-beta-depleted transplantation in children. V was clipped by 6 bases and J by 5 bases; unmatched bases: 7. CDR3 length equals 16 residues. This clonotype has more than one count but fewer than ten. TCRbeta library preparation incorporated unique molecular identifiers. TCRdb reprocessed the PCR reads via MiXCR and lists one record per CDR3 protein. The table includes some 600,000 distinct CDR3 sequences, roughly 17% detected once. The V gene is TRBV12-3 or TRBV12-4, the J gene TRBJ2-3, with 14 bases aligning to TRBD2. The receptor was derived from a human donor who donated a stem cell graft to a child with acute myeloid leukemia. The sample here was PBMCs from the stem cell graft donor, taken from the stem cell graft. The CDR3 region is CASRLTSGGVIDTQYF. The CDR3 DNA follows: TGTGCCAGCAGATTGACTAGCGGGGGGGTAATAGATACGCAGTATTTT.